The subject of this entry is one T cell receptor (beta chain). Its specific antigen is unknown. No base-level quality is on record; no much larger clone is a single base apart. TCRbeta CDR3 regions were sequenced with the immunoSEQ Assay. After extraction, genomic DNA underwent amplification by bias-controlled multiplex PCR, followed by high-throughput sequencing. Regarding the original processing steps: To quantify the absolute abundance of every unique TCRbeta CDR3 region, sequences were collapsed and filtered. T cell fraction was estimated by normalization of TCRbeta template counts to usable DNA, with usable DNA being measured through amplification of reference genes present in all nucleated cells. Repertoire TCRs were annotated as SARS-CoV-2-specific by exact matching of V gene, CDR3 amino acid sequence and J gene to a known reactive TCR set. The reference SARS-CoV-2 TCR set was obtained from MIRA and was filtered for enrichment in COVID-19-positive ImmuneCODE repertoires, whereby public or cross-reactive TCRs were removed. Drawing on the MIRA antigens, annotated TCRs were analysed further at the level of specific ORF or position within ORF. Breadth was defined as annotated unique rearrangements over total unique productive rearrangements; depth was the summed frequency of those rearrangements. TCR breadth was compared between groups using two-sided Wilcoxon rank-sum tests. The table comes from immuneACCESS by way of TCRdb, which keeps in-frame sequences with V and J called. Part of the clones is missing from these tables; in studies checked, under half for an unresolved V gene and the rest for unknown reasons. V and J calls and clone size are those listed in that table; D and trimming were worked out from the DNA. This sample gives roughly 380,000 clones in total; 85% of them show up just once. The ten largest clones capture about 3.3% of the sample.

The entry originates in a study of Ad26.COV2.S vaccination and SARS-CoV-2 variants (dated by TCRdb to about 2021). About the investigation overall: Vaccine-arm donors came from COV1001, a multicentre, randomized, double-blind, placebo-controlled phase I-IIa trial of Ad26.COV2.S in healthy adults. Ad26.COV2.S was administered intramuscularly at a dose of 5x10^10 or 1x10^11 viral particles, either as one shot or as two shots given 56 days apart. Sequencing of the TCRbeta repertoire served to evaluate the specificity and breadth of SARS-CoV-2-reactive T cell receptors following Ad26.COV2.S vaccination. The TCR-sequenced set comprised about 32 samples: some 20 Ad26.COV2.S vaccine recipients, 5 placebo recipients and 8 SARS-CoV-2 convalescent individuals. Trial participants were randomized into five groups of five: low-dose or high-dose Ad26.COV2.S given once or twice, or placebo on both occasions. Blinding of investigators to trial group allocation was maintained during experiments and outcome assessment. Paper-wide results and their limitations: Compared with placebo recipients, Ad26.COV2.S recipients showed higher spike-specific TCR breadth (P = 0.0014). After vaccination, spike-specific CD8+ and CD4+ T cell responses were reported to show substantial breadth. Vaccine and placebo recipients had comparable non-spike TCR breadth, which fits with the vaccine containing only spike. It was noted by the authors that total T cell responses may have been underestimated by the TCR breadth and depth analyses. Comparing responses between vaccine doses or regimens was not something the study was powered to do.

The meaning of the sample's treatment or condition label: over 15 received Ad26.COV2.S at low or high dose, single or two shots; roughly five received placebo; per-sample allocation not given. Repertoires of vaccine and placebo recipients were sequenced from samples taken on day 63 after the first injection. Cohort 1b enrolled 25 adults aged 18-55 years at a single site in Boston, USA, between 29 July and 7 August 2020. Ad26.COV2.S was a replication-incompetent adenovirus type 26 vector that expressed a prefusion-stabilized SARS-CoV-2 spike protein derived from the original Wuhan strain. Taken from cysteine to phenylalanine, the CDR3 has 12 residues. CDR3 DNA is the only sequence kept; it has 36 bases, read in frame from the first base. The germline V gene provides CDR1 SNHLY and CDR2 FYNNEI. V gives up 5 bases and J gives up 15 bases, and the segment between their germline ends measures 17 bases.

Source: peripheral blood, taken in a trial of Ad26.COV2.S vaccine versus placebo. This sequence was found in a person aged 18-65 years who received the Ad26.COV2.S COVID-19 vaccine or a placebo. The V gene is TRBV2 and the J gene is TRBJ2-1; the D segment could be TRBD2, given 5 matching bases. The CDR3 is CASSIRAAEGFF. The nucleotide sequence is given as TGTGCCAGCAGTATTAGGGCGGCAGAGGGGTTCTTC. The CDR3 plus the reference TRBV2 and TRBJ2-1 genes for the other parts give the full variable domain: EPEVTQTPSHQVTQMGQEVILRCVPISNHLYFYWYRQILGQKVEFLVSFYNNEISEKSEIFDDQFSVERPDGSNFTLKIRSTKLEDSAMYFCASSIRAAEGFFGPGTRLTVL.